These 3 T cell receptor beta chains share one sample of origin, sequenced in a study of identical twins. TCRdb fed the 5' RACE reads into MiXCR, producing one record per CDR3 protein. Of approximately 94,000 distinct CDR3 sequences in the sample, roughly 6% are singletons; the top ten hold 9.5% to 15%. Sample: memory T cells sorted from blood. The receptors were sampled from a woman in her fifties or sixties in good health.

The genes are TRBV3-1 and TRBJ2-3; D unclear. Germline CDR1 is LGHDT and CDR2 is YNNKEL (reference sequence). The CDR3 spans 18 residues. V was trimmed by 6 bases and J by 3 bases, leaving 25 bases between them. CDR3 amino acids: CASSISPVKGSGTDTQYF. The CDR3 DNA follows: TGTGCCAGCAGTATCTCCCCAGTTAAGGGTTCAGGTACAGATACGCAGTATTTT.

This clonotype was found many times. This chain links TRBV10-3 with TRBJ2-2; the D is unclear. The CDR3 is 13 amino acids. V was pared by 8 bases and J by 3 bases, with 10 bases between. The germline V gene encodes CDR1 ENHRY and CDR2 SYGVKD. The CDR3 sequence: CAIGTDYTGELFF. In nucleotides, the CDR3 is TGTGCCATCGGAACGGATTACACCGGGGAGCTGTTTTTT.

The sample holds many counts of this clonotype. This sequence joins TRBV29-1 and TRBJ1-1; D gene uncertain. Germline V lookup: CDR1 SQVTM, CDR2 ANQGSEA. V shed 4 bases and J shed 0 bases, with 9 bases lying between them. The CDR3 covers 13 residues. CDR3 DNA sequence: TGCAGCGTTGTGGTTAGATTGAACACTGAAGCTTTCTTT. It codes for CSVVVRLNTEAFF. Full variable domain (missing parts from reference TRBV29-1 and TRBJ1-1): SAVISQKPSRDICQRGTSLTIQCQVDSQVTMMFWYRQQPGQSLTLIATANQGSEATYESGFVIDKFPISRPNLTFSTLTVSNMSPEDSSIYLCSVVVRLNTEAFFGQGTRLTVV.